This T cell receptor (beta chain) was recovered during a study of blood T cell repertoires in COVID-19 (dated by TCRdb to 2018 to 2021). Notes on the research overall: Samples covering the acute and convalescent phases of COVID-19 were provided by collaborators in the United States, Italy and Spain. Sample metadata almost always included a de-identified subject ID, COVID-19 status, age in years and sex. The repertoires were made available in a free public database intended to serve as a resource for research on the immune response to SARS-CoV-2. The samples were drawn from two sources: the first 160 participants of the ongoing ImmuneRACE study, and 1,254 subjects contributed by 6 global collaborators. The prospective study material was composed of cDNA or gDNA derived from T cells, B-cell-depleted T cells, or PBMCs. Where available, HLA class I and class II types were obtained from metadata supplied by the sample provider rather than from assay-based typing. Subjects who had been exposed to COVID-19, were actively infected with it, or had recovered from it provided the deeply sampled blood TCRbeta repertoires that made up the dataset.

The immunoSEQ Assay, a bias-controlled multiplex PCR, was used to amplify TCRbeta CDR3 regions from genomic DNA. The study's own analysis went as follows. Within the assay, amplification of reference gene primers was used to estimate how many nucleated cells each sample contained. To quantify the absolute abundance of each unique TCRbeta CDR3 rearrangement, sequence reads were collapsed and filtered. For each sample, productive Simpson clonality was calculated as the square root of Simpson's diversity index across productive rearrangements. TCRdb carries this immuneACCESS record with in-frame sequences only. Its versions omit some clonotypes, under half of them owing to an unresolved V gene in the studies checked, with the rest unexplained. That table is the source of V, J and clone size, and D and trimming were worked out from the DNA. This sample holds 410,000 or so clones; about nine tenths were observed only once. 1.5% to 1.7% of the sample goes to the ten largest clones.

The research as a whole found: The amount of clinical and demographic metadata varied by source and participant and was provided uncurated.

At one collaborating source in Seattle, patients were enrolled during active infection and were followed longitudinally through the course of disease. Whole blood was collected in K2EDTA tubes by collaborating institutions according to the institutions' own protocols. For TCRbeta analysis, collaborator samples were shipped as frozen whole blood, as isolated PBMCs, or as DNA extracted from either sample type. In the case of this clone: What this receptor recognizes is not known. No much larger clonotype is one base removed from it; base qualities were not supplied.

V is reduced by 7 bases and J by 3 bases, leaving a spacing of 25 bases between them. Taken from the germline V gene, the CDR1 and CDR2 loops are MGHRA and YSYEKL. Its CDR3 holds 18 amino acids, cysteine through phenylalanine. The retained sequence is limited to the CDR3, 54 bases, with the frame set at the first base. The sequenced material came from peripheral blood. The origin of this receptor is a woman in her forties with COVID-19, enrolled during active disease. The rearranged segments are TRBV4-1 and TRBJ2-1, and the D gene may be TRBD2, 5 bases matching. The CDR3: CASKSLILGADFYNEQFF. The DNA reads TGCGCCAGCAAATCCCTCATCTTGGGAGCGGACTTCTACAATGAGCAGTTCTTC.